The rows below give T cell receptor beta chains drawn from one sample of a study of blood T cell repertoires in COVID-19. The repertoire was sequenced with immunoSEQ multiplex PCR; TCRdb's copy has only in-frame clones and lacks some. Of roughly 150,000 clones in the sample, about four fifths were seen once. Sequenced: PBMCs or T cells enriched from blood (not recorded which). Receptors were obtained from a woman under 30 who had been exposed to COVID-19. Each CDR3 is given with its conserved first and last residue. A D gene is named only where the DNA matches it firmly. Clone sizes are given selectively: once, few, many, or a class where the clone is expanded.

j_call	clone_size	v_call	d_call	cdr3_nt	cdr3_aa
TRBJ1-5	.	TRBV4-3	.	TGCGCCAGCAGCCAAGACCGGGGTCAGCCCCAGCATTTT	CASSQDRGQPQHF
TRBJ1-1	.	TRBV5-4	TRBD1	TGTGCCAGCAGCTTGGGGACAGGGGACACTGAAGCTTTCTTT	CASSLGTGDTEAFF
TRBJ1-5	.	TRBV18	.	TGTGCCAGCTCACCACTCCGAACAGACAATCAGCCCCAGCATTTT	CASSPLRTDNQPQHF
TRBJ1-2	.	TRBV30	.	TGTGCCTGGAGAAAAGGTGGGGGGGCTGGCTACACCTTC	CAWRKGGGAGYTF
TRBJ2-2	.	TRBV2	TRBD2	TGTGCCTGCCGCCGGCTAGCGGGAGTTAGCACCGGGGAGCTGTTTTTT	CACRRLAGVSTGELFF
TRBJ2-5	.	TRBV4-1	TRBD2	TGCGCCAGCAGCCAAGAGGGCAGCGGGGCTTGGTGGGAGACCCAGTACTTC	CASSQEGSGAWWETQYF
TRBJ1-2	.	TRBV9	TRBD1	TGTGCCAGCAGCGGCCCCGTTAACAGGGGTAGGAACTATGGCTACACCTTC	CASSGPVNRGRNYGYTF
TRBJ2-1	.	TRBV19	TRBD2	TGTGCCAGTAGCCCTACTCATAGCGGGGGCTACAATGAGCAGTTCTTC	CASSPTHSGGYNEQFF
TRBJ1-5	.	TRBV5-5	.	TGTGCCAGCAGCTTTGCAGGGGATAGCAATCAGCCCCAGCATTTT	CASSFAGDSNQPQHF
TRBJ2-1	.	TRBV10-1	TRBD2	TGCGCCAGCAGCACAGCGGGATCCTACAATGAGCAGTTCTTC	CASSTAGSYNEQFF
TRBJ1-2	once	TRBV28	TRBD1	TGTGCCAGCAGTTCGATCCGCGGGACAGGGACCTATGGCTACACCTTC	CASSSIRGTGTYGYTF
TRBJ2-4	.	TRBV27	.	TGTGCCAGCAGTCCCCCGTGGGAAGCGGCCGGGCCCCACATTCAGTACTTC	CASSPPWEAAGPHIQYF
TRBJ2-3	.	TRBV3-1/TRBV3-2	.	TGTGCCAGCGAATTGCCGACTAGTTTAGATACGCAGTATTTT	CASELPTSLDTQYF
TRBJ1-5	.	TRBV18	.	TGTGCCAGCTCACCGGACTCCATGAGCAATCAGCCCCAGCATTTT	CASSPDSMSNQPQHF
TRBJ1-1	.	TRBV27	.	TGTGCCAGCAGTGGCCGGGGACACAGGAACACTGAAGCTTTCTTT	CASSGRGHRNTEAFF
TRBJ1-5	.	TRBV30	TRBD1	TGTGCCTGGGGGACAGGGGGCGCTGGACAGCCCCAGCATTTT	CAWGTGGAGQPQHF
TRBJ2-1	.	TRBV27	.	TGTGCCAGCAGTTTCTTCCGGGACTACAATGAGCAGTTCTTC	CASSFFRDYNEQFF
TRBJ2-7	.	TRBV11-2	.	TGTGCCAGCAGCTTAGCCGGGATCGTCAACGAGCAGTACTTC	CASSLAGIVNEQYF
TRBJ2-7	.	TRBV5-5	TRBD1	TGTGCCAGCAGCTTGTTACGTGACAGGGCCTACGAGCAGTACTTC	CASSLLRDRAYEQYF
TRBJ1-2	.	TRBV29-1	TRBD1	TGCAGCGTGACCCCAAGTCCGGGACAGGTTAATTATGGCTACACCTTC	CSVTPSPGQVNYGYTF
TRBJ2-2	.	TRBV6-1	TRBD2	TGTGCCAGCAGTAAAGCGGGAGGGCTTACCGGGGAGCTGTTTTTT	CASSKAGGLTGELFF
TRBJ1-4	.	TRBV9	.	TGTGCCAGCAGCGTAGCCGGCAGGGGCGAAAAACTGTTTTTT	CASSVAGRGEKLFF
TRBJ1-1	.	TRBV18	.	TGTGCCAGCTCACTTAGACAGAAAATGAACACTGAAGCTTTCTTT	CASSLRQKMNTEAFF
TRBJ2-2	.	TRBV4-1	TRBD2	TGCGCCAGCAGCCAAGGACTAGCGGGAGTTGTTGGCGGGGAGCTGTTTTTT	CASSQGLAGVVGGELFF
TRBJ2-2	once	TRBV10-3	.	TGTGCCATCAGTGAGGGCCGCGGCACCGGGGAGCTGTTTTTT	CAISEGRGTGELFF
TRBJ1-5	.	TRBV6-2/TRBV6-3	TRBD1	TGTGCCAGCAGCTTAACAGGGGGCAAACCTAGCAATCAGCCCCAGCATTTT	CASSLTGGKPSNQPQHF